This T cell receptor beta chain comes out of a study of shared clonotypes between healthy human individuals. This clone came up once. Germline CDR1 reads SGHTS; CDR2 reads YDEGEE. The V gene end was trimmed by 4 bases and the J gene end by 6 bases; junction bases not matched to a gene: 11. The CDR3 is made up of 16 amino acids. Study processing details: ImmunoSEQ output held junction-only sequences without quality scores, so filtering differed. Assay used: immunoSEQ multiplex PCR; TCRdb lists only in-frame clones, some missing. The V and J calls and clone size were taken over from that table, and D and trimming were inferred from the DNA. The table shows fewer than 650,000 clones, with over 60% occurring only once.

The material sequenced was PBMCs. This chain connects TRBV5-8 to TRBJ1-5, with 9 positions matching TRBD1. This TCR derives from a middle-aged woman in good health. Some clones in this sample may be carry-over from other donors' samples. In nucleotides, the CDR3 is TGTGCCAGCAGCCGACGATCCGGGACAGGGAGTCAGCCCCAGCATTTT. This gives the protein CASSRRSGTGSQPQHF.